What follows are 31 T cell receptor beta chains derived from one specimen sequenced in a study of shared T cell receptors in the human thymus. Profiled with immunoSEQ multiplex PCR; TCRdb holds only in-frame clones, not every one. In the table there are roughly 410,000 clones, over 90% of which are singletons. The specimen was thymocytes. These receptors were collected from a human donor.

The chain combines TRBV19 with TRBJ2-1; 7 nucleotides line up with TRBD2. J lost 7 bases, V lost 8 bases, and 20 bases had no gene match. The CDR3 totals 17 residues. The germline V gene encodes CDR1 LNHDA and CDR2 SQIVND (reference sequence). CDR3 region: CASRTPTCCGSRNEQFF. DNA of the CDR3: TGTGCCAGTCGAACGCCCACGTGTTGCGGGAGCCGGAATGAGCAGTTCTTC.

The chain has TRBV11-2 and TRBJ1-1, with TRBD1 matching over 8 bases. Trimming cost V 4 bases and J 10 bases; bases outside gene matches: 5. In germline, CDR1 is SGHAT, CDR2 FQNNGV. The CDR3 is 12 amino acids. The CDR3 protein is CASSSTGGIAFF. CDR3 nucleotides: TGTGCCAGCAGCTCCACAGGGGGTATAGCTTTCTTT. The full variable domain, with the rest looked up from reference TRBV11-2 and TRBJ1-1, is EAGVAQSPRYKIIEKRQSVAFWCNPISGHATLYWYQQILGQGPKLLIQFQNNGVVDDSQLPKDRFSAERLKGVDSTLKIQPAKLEDSAVYLCASSSTGGIAFFGQGTRLTVV.

The chain recombines TRBV14 with TRBJ2-7; D uncertain. Trimming stripped 5 bases from V and 5 bases from J, with 13 bases between. This CDR3 region has 13 residues. CDR1 and CDR2 (germline): SGHDN, FVKESK. The CDR3 nucleotides are TGTGCCAGCAGCAAGTCGCGTTCCCACGAGCAGTACTTC. Translated: CASSKSRSHEQYF.

The chain links TRBV27 to TRBJ2-1; 9 bases map to TRBD1. Trimming cost V 3 bases and J 4 bases; bases outside gene matches: 7. CDR1 is MNHEY and CDR2 is SMNVEV in the germline V gene (reference sequence). The CDR3 is 16 amino acids. The CDR3 is CASSFLRDRAYNEQFF. CDR3 nucleotides: TGTGCCAGCAGTTTTCTCCGGGACAGGGCGTACAATGAGCAGTTCTTC.

J is TRBJ2-1 and V is TRBV6-1; 13 nucleotides match TRBD2. The V segment lost 3 bases and the J segment 4 bases; nucleotides outside the gene matches: 3. Germline CDR1 MNHNS, CDR2 SASEGT. The CDR3 is made up of 16 amino acids. The CDR3 DNA reads as TGTGCCAGCAGTGAGGGACTAGCGGGATATTACAATGAGCAGTTCTTC. It translates to CASSEGLAGYYNEQFF.

V gene TRBV27 combines with J gene TRBJ2-1; the D call may be TRBD1 or TRBD2 (5 bases each). Germline loops: CDR1 MNHEY, CDR2 SMNVEV (reference sequence). The V and J ends lost 4 bases and 0 bases respectively, with 10 bases between them. The CDR3 consists of 15 residues. The CDR3 DNA reads as TGTGCCAGCAGTTCTCCGGGGCTCTCCTACAATGAGCAGTTCTTC. Translated: CASSSPGLSYNEQFF.

As to this clone: The same CDR3 arises from other DNA sequences in this sample as well. The chain carries TRBV7-9 and TRBJ1-1; no firm D call. The V gene lost 1 base and the J gene lost 8 bases, with 8 bases spanning the gap. This CDR3 comprises 12 residues. Germline V CDR1 and CDR2: SEHNR, FQNEAQ (reference sequence). CDR3 sequence: CASSLGGEEAFF. The DNA of the CDR3 is TGTGCCAGCAGCTTAGGAGGAGAAGAAGCTTTCTTT.

The CDR3, as DNA: TGTGCCAGTAGCTACGGGTGGGCCAGCTCCGGGAACACCATATATTTT. Protein product: CASSYGWASSGNTIYF. The chain links TRBV19 to TRBJ1-3; no clear D. The germline gives CDR1 LNHDA, CDR2 SQIVND (reference sequence). The CDR3 sequence is 16 residues long. Trimming removed 6 bases from V and 7 bases from J, with 22 bases in between.

The CDR3, as DNA: TGCGCCAGCAGCCAACCCCGGCGGGAGGGCCCGACAGAGACCCAGTACTTC. Translating it yields CASSQPRREGPTETQYF. The chain combines TRBV4-1 with TRBJ2-5, with TRBD2 matching 9 bases. V lost 2 bases, J lost 4 bases, and 11 bases stayed unmatched. The length of the CDR3 is 17 residues. Germline V gives CDR1 MGHRA, CDR2 YSYEKL.

The sample holds a few counts of this clone. This sequence joins TRBV2 and TRBJ2-1, with 8 bases aligning to TRBD1. The CDR3 length is 14 residues. Looked up from germline, CDR1 is SNHLY and CDR2 is FYNNEI. V shed 8 bases and J 5 bases; nucleotides not matched to a gene: 8. CDR3 bases: TGTGCCAGCTTCCGGGACAGGCAAGACAATGAGCAGTTCTTC. Translating gives CASFRDRQDNEQFF. The full variable domain, its missing parts supplied by reference TRBV2 and TRBJ2-1, is EPEVTQTPSHQVTQMGQEVILRCVPISNHLYFYWYRQILGQKVEFLVSFYNNEISEKSEIFDDQFSVERPDGSNFTLKIRSTKLEDSAMYFCASFRDRQDNEQFFGPGTRLTVL.

The count of this clone is one. The V call is TRBV28, the J call TRBJ1-5; possibly TRBD1 for D (6 bases). Trimming shortened V by 6 bases and J by 2 bases, and 17 bases separated the two germline ends. Germline CDR1 MDHEN, CDR2 SYDVKM. The CDR3 totals 16 residues. CDR3 in amino acids: CASRRYRERGNQPQHF. In DNA, the CDR3 is TGTGCCAGCAGGCGATACAGGGAAAGGGGCAATCAGCCCCAGCATTTT. The full variable domain, in which reference TRBV28 and TRBJ1-5 provide the parts outside the CDR3, is DVKVTQSSRYLVKRTGEKVFLECVQDMDHENMFWYRQDPGLGLRLIYFSYDVKMKEKGDIPEGYSVSREKKERFSLILESASTNQTSMYLCASRRYRERGNQPQHFGDGTRLSIL.

The chain employs TRBV27 and TRBJ2-6; 7 bases align to TRBD1. Trimming at V came to 5 bases and at J to 2 bases, leaving 21 bases not matched to a gene. Germline CDR1 reads MNHEY; CDR2 reads SMNVEV (reference sequence). This CDR3 contains 21 residues. The CDR3 reads CASSPIPTLQGYFPGANVLTF. CDR3 sequence (DNA): TGTGCCAGCAGTCCCATCCCGACCTTACAGGGGTATTTCCCTGGGGCCAACGTCCTGACTTTC.

The V gene is TRBV6-5, the J gene TRBJ1-1, with D perhaps matching TRBD1 (6 bases). This CDR3 is built from 15 residues. V was trimmed by 0 bases and J by 7 bases, leaving 15 bases between them. Germline V gives CDR1 MNHEY, CDR2 SVGAGI. The CDR3 bases are TGTGCCAGCAGTTACTCGAGGTCAGGGGAATTTGAAGCTTTCTTT. It translates to CASSYSRSGEFEAFF.

This clone was seen a single time. The rearrangement links TRBV5-4 to TRBJ2-3; possibly TRBD2 for D (6 bases). This CDR3 comprises 16 residues. The germline CDR1 and CDR2 sequences are SGHNT and YYREEE (reference sequence). V dropped 3 bases and J dropped 6 bases, with 20 bases sitting between them. The CDR3: CASSSTFWRAGDTQYF. CDR3 DNA sequence: TGTGCCAGCAGCTCGACCTTCTGGAGGGCAGGGGATACGCAGTATTTT.

The V gene is TRBV27, the J gene TRBJ2-7; 8 bases line up with TRBD1. Trimming at V came to 5 bases and at J to 0 bases, leaving 6 bases not matched to a gene. Germline V gene data show CDR1 as MNHEY and CDR2 as SMNVEV (reference sequence). CDR3 size: 15 residues. The CDR3 reads CASSPHGQGSYEQYF. CDR3 nucleotide sequence: TGTGCCAGCAGTCCCCATGGACAGGGCTCCTACGAGCAGTACTTC.

This clone was counted once. The genes are TRBV7-9 and TRBJ2-2, with 10 bases that match TRBD2. The CDR3 runs to 18 residues. V was clipped by 0 bases and J by 7 bases; unmatched bases: 11. Per germline, CDR1 SEHNR and CDR2 FQNEAQ (reference sequence). The CDR3 reads CASSLAPILAGSGGELFF. CDR3 DNA sequence: TGTGCCAGCAGCTTAGCACCTATACTAGCGGGATCCGGCGGGGAGCTGTTTTTT.

The V gene is TRBV7-6, the J gene TRBJ2-3; the match to TRBD2 covers 10 bases. The V gene's germline CDR1 is SGHVS and CDR2 FNYEAQ. The length of the CDR3 is 17 residues. Trimming removed 0 bases from V and 5 bases from J; junction bases left unmatched: 8. Here the CDR3 reads CASSLAPAGGLEDTQYF. CDR3 DNA: TGTGCCAGCAGCTTAGCGCCAGCGGGAGGGCTTGAAGATACGCAGTATTTT.

The sample holds one count of this clone. J is TRBJ1-4 and V is TRBV6-1; D gene ambiguous. Trimming left V 2 bases short and J 8 bases short, with 6 bases between. Germline values: CDR1 MNHNS, CDR2 SASEGT. The length of the CDR3 is 12 residues. The CDR3 DNA reads as TGTGCCAGCAGTGAAACGGGAGAAAAACTGTTTTTT. It encodes CASSETGEKLFF.

This chain links TRBV27 with TRBJ2-6; 10 bases line up with TRBD1. CDR3 length equals 17 residues. Germline loops: CDR1 MNHEY, CDR2 SMNVEV (reference sequence). V was pared by 5 bases and J by 0 bases, with 4 bases of the junction left unmatched. The CDR3 is CASSPRTGGSGANVLTF. CDR3 nucleotides: TGTGCCAGCAGTCCCCGGACAGGGGGCTCTGGGGCCAACGTCCTGACTTTC.

In the case of this clone: The junction shows a germline mismatch at one end, possibly a read error. This chain links TRBV7-6 with TRBJ2-7; TRBD2 aligns across 8 bases. Germline V gene lookup returns CDR1 SGHVS and CDR2 FNYEAQ. The CDR3 consists of 11 residues. The CDR3 DNA reads as TGTGCCAGCAGCTATGGACTAGCTATCTTCTTC. Amino acid sequence: CASSYGLAIFF.

In DNA form, the CDR3 reads TGTGCCAGCACCCTGCAGGGGGTAACTGAAGCTTTCTTT. This encodes CASTLQGVTEAFF. The chain is built from TRBV2 and TRBJ1-1, with TRBD1 identical over 7 bases. CDR1 is SNHLY and CDR2 is FYNNEI in the germline V gene. After removal of 7 bases from V and 5 bases from J, the junction contained 7 bases not matched to a gene. This CDR3 region has 13 residues. The whole variable domain, remainder taken from reference TRBV2 and TRBJ1-1, is EPEVTQTPSHQVTQMGQEVILRCVPISNHLYFYWYRQILGQKVEFLVSFYNNEISEKSEIFDDQFSVERPDGSNFTLKIRSTKLEDSAMYFCASTLQGVTEAFFGQGTRLTVV.

The V and J genes are TRBV28 and TRBJ2-7; possible D gene TRBD2, 5 bases. Trimming took off 1 base at V and 0 bases at J, with 13 bases between the two ends. The germline V gene has CDR1 MDHEN and CDR2 SYDVKM. The CDR3 consists of 16 residues. CDR3 nucleotide sequence: TGTGCCAGCAGTTTATCGACGGAGGATAGCTCCTACGAGCAGTACTTC. It yields the protein CASSLSTEDSSYEQYF.

The chain carries TRBV28 and TRBJ2-5; tentatively, D is TRBD2 (5 bases). V lost 3 bases, J lost 5 bases, and 19 bases lay in between. The CDR3 extends over 16 amino acids. Germline loops: CDR1 MDHEN, CDR2 SYDVKM. CDR3 protein: CASSFPRPTRGETQYF. The DNA for the CDR3 is TGTGCCAGCAGTTTCCCACGGCCCACACGAGGGGAGACCCAGTACTTC. Drawing the rest from reference TRBV28 and TRBJ2-5, the complete variable domain is DVKVTQSSRYLVKRTGEKVFLECVQDMDHENMFWYRQDPGLGLRLIYFSYDVKMKEKGDIPEGYSVSREKKERFSLILESASTNQTSMYLCASSFPRPTRGETQYFGPGTRLLVL.

V is TRBV18 and J is TRBJ2-7; 12 nucleotides match TRBD2. V dropped 4 bases and J dropped 3; count of bases not matched to a gene: 10. Germline V gene lookup returns CDR1 KGHSH and CDR2 LQKENI. The CDR3 is made up of 17 amino acids. The CDR3 sequence is CASSRLGTSGLHYEQYF. Here the CDR3 DNA reads TGTGCCAGCTCACGACTAGGGACTAGCGGGCTTCACTACGAGCAGTACTTC.

This clone was found once. The V and J genes are TRBV15 and TRBJ1-5, with D hard to call. CDR1 is LNHNV, CDR2 YYDKDF, per germline (reference sequence). Trimming took 8 bases from V and 0 from J, leaving 14 bases between them. This CDR3 region has 15 residues. The CDR3 spells CATESRYDSNQPQHF. The CDR3 bases are TGTGCCACCGAGAGCCGGTACGATAGCAATCAGCCCCAGCATTTT.

This chain joins TRBV4-2 and TRBJ1-4, with D possibly matching TRBD1 (5 bases). The CDR3 has 15 residues. V was pared by 0 bases and J by 3 bases, with 8 bases between. CDR1 and CDR2 from the germline V gene are LGHNA and YNFKEQ. CDR3: CASSQEGQSNEKLFF. In DNA form, the CDR3 reads TGTGCCAGCAGCCAAGAGGGGCAGTCTAATGAAAAACTGTTTTTT.

V gene TRBV11-2 combines with J gene TRBJ1-4, with 8 bases lining up with TRBD1. CDR1 is SGHAT and CDR2 is FQNNGV in the germline V gene. The CDR3 is 16 amino acids. V lost 5 bases and J lost 8; bases outside the gene matches: 13. The CDR3 DNA reads as TGTGCCAGCAGCCGAGCTGCAGGGGGCTTAAGGGAAAAACTGTTTTTT. Translated: CASSRAAGGLREKLFF.

The count of this clone is one. The V call is TRBV4-1, the J call TRBJ2-7; TRBD2 matches at 10 bases. Germline V CDR1 and CDR2: MGHRA, YSYEKL. The CDR3 spans 16 residues. V was pared by 3 bases and J by 4 bases, with 9 bases of the junction left unmatched. The chain's CDR3 is CASSQVLAGALYEQYF. The CDR3 bases are TGCGCCAGCAGCCAGGTCCTAGCGGGAGCTTTGTACGAGCAGTACTTC.

The chain combines TRBV7-3 with TRBJ1-5, with D unresolved. V lost 4 bases, J lost 7 bases, and 5 bases lay in between. The CDR3 contains 11 residues. CDR1 and CDR2 (germline): SGHTA, FQGTGA. The DNA of the CDR3 is TGTGCCAGCAGCTCTAACCAGCCCCAGCATTTT. Amino acid sequence: CASSSNQPQHF.

This rearrangement joins TRBV27 to TRBJ2-6; D uncertain. CDR1 is MNHEY, CDR2 SMNVEV, per germline (reference sequence). V was pared by 5 bases and J by 2 bases, with 4 bases between. This CDR3 is built from 13 residues. The CDR3 loop is CASSITGANVLTF. The CDR3 nucleotides are TGTGCCAGCAGTATCACTGGGGCCAACGTCCTGACTTTC.

The V call is TRBV13, the J call TRBJ1-5, with 7 nucleotides matching TRBD1. CDR3 size: 16 residues. Germline CDR1 and CDR2: PRHDT and FYEKMQ (reference sequence). Unmatched junction bases numbered 9, after V lost 0 bases and J lost 7 bases. The CDR3 sequence is CASSLGRRGVYQPQHF. CDR3 sequence (DNA): TGTGCCAGCAGCTTAGGCCGCAGGGGGGTGTACCAGCCCCAGCATTTT.